This is a list of T cell receptor beta chains from one sample in a study of shared T cell receptors in the human thymus. Measured with immunoSEQ multiplex PCR; TCRdb has only the in-frame clones, and not every one. The sample includes 600,000 to 900,000 clones, 75% to 90% seen only once; the top ten take around 0.0094%. Separately, the same data were catalogued under a study of human thymus T cells.

Sequencing was carried out using thymocytes. The receptors originated from a girl under two years old with a congenital heart defect. Each CDR3 is given with its conserved first and last residue. A D gene is named only where the DNA matches it firmly. Expanded clones are given a class, and other clones once, few, many or no size at all.

cdr3_nt,cdr3_aa,v_call,j_call,clone_size,d_call
TGTGCCAGCAGCACAGGGATGATAAACTATGGCTACACCTTC,CASSTGMINYGYTF,TRBV7-9,TRBJ1-2,once,-
TGTGCCAGCAGCTCATGCGACAGGTTCCAGGGGGGAGCTTTCTTT,CASSSCDRFQGGAFF,TRBV7-2,TRBJ1-1,once,TRBD1
TGTGCCAGCAGTTTATATACCCCCGCCGGGGGGGCCTACGAGCAGTACTTC,CASSLYTPAGGAYEQYF,TRBV27,TRBJ2-7,-,TRBD2
TGTGCCAGCAGCTTAGATCCGGTCCACGAGCAGTACTTC,CASSLDPVHEQYF,TRBV11-2,TRBJ2-7,-,-
TGCGCCAGCAGCCAAGATGACAGCTCTGGAAACACCATATATTTT,CASSQDDSSGNTIYF,TRBV4-3,TRBJ1-3,few,-
TGTGCCAGCAGTTTCCCCGCGTCCGCGTCGGGGGGGGAAAGCACAGATACGCAGTATTTT,CASSFPASASGGESTDTQYF,TRBV28,TRBJ2-3,few,TRBD2
TGCGCCAGCAGCTTTTTCCCCACCAGGGCGAGAGGAGAAAAACTGTTTTTT,CASSFFPTRARGEKLFF,TRBV5-1,TRBJ1-4,-,-
TGTGCCAGCAGCTTAGCGGGGACAGGCTATGGCTACACCTTC,CASSLAGTGYGYTF,TRBV7-2,TRBJ1-2,-,TRBD1
TGTGCCAGCAGTTACGTGCGGGGGCATCAGCCCCAGCATTTT,CASSYVRGHQPQHF,TRBV6-5,TRBJ1-5,-,-
TGTGCCAGCACACTATACGGGACAGGGCATAACACTGAAGCTTTCTTT,CASTLYGTGHNTEAFF,TRBV2,TRBJ1-1,-,TRBD1
TGCGCCAGCAGCTTGGACCCCTCAGGGTATGCGAACACTGAAGCTTTCTTT,CASSLDPSGYANTEAFF,TRBV5-1,TRBJ1-1,-,-
TGCGCCAGCAGCCTCAGGTTGAGGAGGGAGACCCAGTACTTC,CASSLRLRRETQYF,TRBV5-1,TRBJ2-5,few,-
TGCGCCAGCAGCTTGGGAGGGAAGGGAAGGTTTTCCCGAAATAACTATGGCTACACCTTC,CASSLGGKGRFSRNNYGYTF,TRBV5-1,TRBJ1-2,-,-
TGTGCCAGCTTACAGGGGTATGGCTACACCTTC,CASLQGYGYTF,TRBV14,TRBJ1-2,once,TRBD1
TGTGCCAGCAGCCGATCTGGGGCAGGGGGCGACGAGCAGTACTTC,CASSRSGAGGDEQYF,TRBV11-2,TRBJ2-7,few,TRBD1
TGCGCCAGCAGCCAACCTCACCCCCAAGCAGGGGGGAGGACTGAAGCTTTCTTT,CASSQPHPQAGGRTEAFF,TRBV4-3,TRBJ1-1,-,TRBD1
TGCAGCGTCTCCAATCCCCTTCGGCGCAGGGAACCCAATCAGCCCCAGCATTTT,CSVSNPLRRREPNQPQHF,TRBV29-1,TRBJ1-5,-,-
TGTGCCAGCAGGACCGGGACATCGAACACTGAAGCTTTCTTT,CASRTGTSNTEAFF,TRBV2,TRBJ1-1,-,-
TGTGCCAGCAGCTCGGAGAGCGGGGGGAGTACAGATACGCAGTATTTT,CASSSESGGSTDTQYF,TRBV11-2,TRBJ2-3,-,TRBD2
TGTGCCAGCAGAAGGGGCAGGATTTCTGGAAACACCATATATTTT,CASRRGRISGNTIYF,TRBV6-5,TRBJ1-3,-,-
TGTGCCAGCAGCTTAGGGCCAGCGGTAAGCACAGATACGCAGTATTTT,CASSLGPAVSTDTQYF,TRBV11-2,TRBJ2-3,once,-
TGTGCCAGCAGCTTGGAGTGGCCGAACACCGGGGAGCTGTTTTTT,CASSLEWPNTGELFF,TRBV5-5,TRBJ2-2,-,-
TGTGCCAGCAGCTCAGCTTCTAGCGGGGGGGCAGTAGATACGCAGTATTTT,CASSSASSGGAVDTQYF,TRBV5-4,TRBJ2-3,-,TRBD2
TGTGCCAGCAGCTTAGTCCTCGACAGGGGGGTCCACCCCTACTACGAGCAGTACTTC,CASSLVLDRGVHPYYEQYF,TRBV11-2,TRBJ2-7,-,TRBD1
TGTGCCAGTTTTGGGGGGGTTGCCCAGTACTTC,CASFGGVAQYF,TRBV28,TRBJ2-5,-,TRBD2
TGTGCCAGCAGCCAAAACCATTACGGACAGGGGAAATCTCGCACCTTC,CASSQNHYGQGKSRTF,TRBV14,TRBJ1-2,-,TRBD1
TGCGCCAGCAGCTTTCACAGGGGTGGGGAAAAACTGTTTTTT,CASSFHRGGEKLFF,TRBV5-1,TRBJ1-4,-,TRBD1
TGTGCCAGCAGTTATGTCCAGGGGAATGGCTACACCTTC,CASSYVQGNGYTF,TRBV6-6,TRBJ1-2,-,-
TGCGCCAGCAGCCCCCTGGGGGCAGGGTGGGGCTCTGGGGCCAACGTCCTGACTTTC,CASSPLGAGWGSGANVLTF,TRBV4-1,TRBJ2-6,-,-
TGCGCCAGCAGCCAAGATACAGGGAGCACTGAAGCTTTCTTT,CASSQDTGSTEAFF,TRBV4-1,TRBJ1-1,-,-
TGTGCCAGCAGAGCAGACAGGGGCGTAAATCAGCCCCAGCATTTT,CASRADRGVNQPQHF,TRBV27,TRBJ1-5,-,TRBD1
TGTGCCAGCACCCCAGGGAAGAAGAGGAACACTGAAGCTTTCTTT,CASTPGKKRNTEAFF,TRBV6-5,TRBJ1-1,-,-
TGCACCAGCAGCCAAGATCTCATGGACAGCCATAGCAATCAGCCCCAGCATTTT,CTSSQDLMDSHSNQPQHF,TRBV1,TRBJ1-5,-,-
TGTGCCAGCTCGAAAAAACAGGGGGCCAAGCCCGGGGAGCTGTTTTTT,CASSKKQGAKPGELFF,TRBV18,TRBJ2-2,-,TRBD1
TGTGCCAGCAGGGGCAGTGGGAATCAGCCCCAGCATTTT,CASRGSGNQPQHF,TRBV11-2,TRBJ1-5,-,-
TGTGCCAGTAGTATATTCGGACCCACTAGATGGGAGACCCAGTACTTC,CASSIFGPTRWETQYF,TRBV19,TRBJ2-5,-,-
TGTGCCAGCAGTGCCGACTTGAACCTACCTAGCTCTGGAAACACCATATATTTT,CASSADLNLPSSGNTIYF,TRBV6-1,TRBJ1-3,once,-
TGCAGCGCCAGGGGAAAGAACACAGATACGCAGTATTTT,CSARGKNTDTQYF,TRBV29-1,TRBJ2-3,-,-
TGTGCCAGCAGCTTCGGACAGTTCAAAACAAAAGAGACCCAGTACTTC,CASSFGQFKTKETQYF,TRBV7-9,TRBJ2-5,-,-
TGTGCCAGCAGCCCAGTCCAGGGTGGCTACACCTTC,CASSPVQGGYTF,TRBV7-3,TRBJ1-2,-,-
TGTGCCATCGGAAACAGGGTGCGCTATGGCTACACCTTC,CAIGNRVRYGYTF,TRBV10-3,TRBJ1-2,-,-
TGTGCCAGCAGCCAAGGCGGTTCAGGGTCGGGGGGCACTGAAGCTTTCTTT,CASSQGGSGSGGTEAFF,TRBV14,TRBJ1-1,-,-
TGCGCCAGCAGCCAAGTATCATGGCCGGGACAGGGGAATGAAAAACTGTTTTTT,CASSQVSWPGQGNEKLFF,TRBV4-1,TRBJ1-4,few,TRBD1
TGTGCCACCAGCAGAGGATTTGGGGAGATGATGGTAGCCAAAAACATTCAGTACTTC,CATSRGFGEMMVAKNIQYF,TRBV15,TRBJ2-4,-,-
TGCGCCAGCAGCCCGAGGCCCCAACGGTCTCGTGGCTACACCTTC,CASSPRPQRSRGYTF,TRBV5-1,TRBJ1-2,-,-
TGTGCCAGCAGTTTCGCAATAAACAGGGGGCGAGACTCTGGGGCCAACGTCCTGACTTTC,CASSFAINRGRDSGANVLTF,TRBV28,TRBJ2-6,-,TRBD1
TGTGCCAGCAGTTACCTCCCTCTCCGGGGGACCAATGAGCAGTTCTTC,CASSYLPLRGTNEQFF,TRBV6-5,TRBJ2-1,once,-
TGTGCCAGCAGCTTCGGGTCTCTAGGGGGCAGGGGGAACTACACCTTC,CASSFGSLGGRGNYTF,TRBV5-5,TRBJ1-2,-,TRBD1
TGTGCCAGCAGCCTAACAGGGGTTGGATCACCCCTCCACTTT,CASSLTGVGSPLHF,TRBV11-2,TRBJ1-6,few,TRBD1
TGTGCCAGTAGCGGACAGGGGAACACCGGGGAGCTGTTTTTT,CASSGQGNTGELFF,TRBV19,TRBJ2-2,once,TRBD1
TGTGCCAGCAGTCAAAACCTCAGGGCTCCCGGGGAGCTGTTTTTT,CASSQNLRAPGELFF,TRBV6-1,TRBJ2-2,-,-
TGTGCCAGCAGTGAGTTACCCGGACAGGGAGGTTGCTCCTACGAGCAGTACTTC,CASSELPGQGGCSYEQYF,TRBV6-1,TRBJ2-7,-,TRBD1
TGTGCCAGCAGCTTTCAGTCAAACTACGAGCAGTACTTC,CASSFQSNYEQYF,TRBV5-6,TRBJ2-7,once,-
TGCGCCAGCAGCTTGGCAGGGATGAACACTGAAGCTTTCTTT,CASSLAGMNTEAFF,TRBV5-1,TRBJ1-1,-,-
TGTGCCAGCACGGGACGAGGGGGCGAGCAGTACTTC,CASTGRGGEQYF,TRBV6-1,TRBJ2-7,once,-
TGTGCCAGCAGTGACAATAAGACAGCCGGTCACACAGATACGCAGTATTTT,CASSDNKTAGHTDTQYF,TRBV27,TRBJ2-3,-,-